This TCR beta chain was sequenced during a study of cytomegalovirus exposure and HLA in healthy donors. CDR1 PRHDT and CDR2 FYEKMQ come from the germline V gene (reference sequence). This CDR3 contains 14 residues. Trimming removed 2 bases at V and 6 bases at J, with 11 bases between. PCR amplification relied on 60 Vbeta primers (plus 13 Jbeta primers). Clones were read by immunoSEQ multiplex PCR, and TCRdb kept only the in-frame ones, dropping some. The sample contains some 150,000 clones, around 79% of which appear only once. The V call is TRBV13, the J call TRBJ2-1, with D possibly matching TRBD1 (5 bases). Sequencing was carried out using PBMCs. This receptor was taken from a middle-aged man in good health and CMV-seronegative. CDR3 sequence (DNA): TGTGCCAGCAGCTTAAAAGGCCAGGGCAATGAGCAGTTCTTC. This translates into CASSLKGQGNEQFF.